The TCR beta chain described here comes from a study of blood T cell repertoires in COVID-19. Overall study: Sites across the United States, Italy and Spain contributed samples from acute and convalescent COVID-19.

Sequencing was performed with immunoSEQ multiplex PCR; in TCRdb, only in-frame clones are kept and a portion is missing. The sample holds approximately 250,000 clones; approximately 90% are singletons and the top ten take around 2%. The length of the CDR3 is 13 residues. Germline values: CDR1 WSHSY, CDR2 SAAADI. V was cut by 6 bases and J by 0 bases, with 9 bases left in between. Sequencing was carried out using PBMCs or T cells enriched from blood (not recorded which). This receptor was taken from a woman in her sixties or seventies in a cohort exposed to, infected with or recovered from COVID-19 (not recorded which). The J gene is TRBJ2-7, the V gene TRBV10-2; tentative D call: TRBD2 (6 bases). Here the CDR3 reads CASRTSSSYEQYF. The CDR3 DNA is TGCGCCAGCAGGACTAGTTCCTCCTACGAGCAGTACTTC.